This is a list of T cell receptor beta chains from one sample in a study of spatial heterogeneity in lung cancer. One entry per CDR3 protein results from TCRdb running MiXCR on the 5' RACE reads. The data show 5,000 to 8,000 distinct CDR3 sequences, with less than 8% seen just once and 9.5% to 15% held by the top ten. The specimen was lung tumor tissue, collected at surgery. The source of these receptors is a male donor with early-stage non-small cell lung cancer. Both conserved end residues are part of each CDR3. The D gene is left open where the match is weak. Expanded clones are given a class, and other clones once, few, many or no size at all.

cdr3_aa: CASSIAGDQPQHF
cdr3_nt: TGTGCCAGTAGTATTGCGGGGGATCAGCCCCAGCATTTT
d_call: .
v_call: TRBV19
clone_size: many
j_call: TRBJ1-5

cdr3_aa: CASSFFSLISGTDTQYF
cdr3_nt: TGTGCCAGCAGCTTTTTCTCCTTGATATCGGGCACAGATACGCAGTATTTT
d_call: .
v_call: TRBV7-2
clone_size: medium-sized
j_call: TRBJ2-3

cdr3_aa: CASTQGEGGSTEAFF
cdr3_nt: TGTGCCAGCACCCAGGGCGAGGGCGGGAGCACTGAAGCTTTCTTT
d_call: .
v_call: TRBV3-1
clone_size: medium-sized
j_call: TRBJ1-1

cdr3_aa: CASTYGSGRVGDNEQFF
cdr3_nt: TGTGCCAGCACCTACGGTAGCGGGAGAGTTGGGGACAATGAGCAGTTCTTC
d_call: TRBD2
v_call: TRBV7-9
clone_size: medium-sized
j_call: TRBJ2-1

cdr3_aa: CASSDSTDTQYF
cdr3_nt: TGTGCCAGCAGCGATTCCACAGATACGCAGTATTTT
d_call: .
v_call: TRBV9
clone_size: medium-sized
j_call: TRBJ2-3

cdr3_aa: CASSLILATDTQYF
cdr3_nt: TGTGCCAGCAGCTTAATCCTAGCAACAGATACGCAGTATTTT
d_call: .
v_call: TRBV11-2
clone_size: .
j_call: TRBJ2-3

cdr3_aa: CASSPIPGLAGAPDNEQFF
cdr3_nt: TGTGCCAGCAGTCCCATACCTGGACTAGCGGGGGCCCCAGACAATGAGCAGTTCTTC
d_call: TRBD2
v_call: TRBV6-2/TRBV6-3
clone_size: many
j_call: TRBJ2-1

cdr3_aa: CASSLAPWTSSGTQYF
cdr3_nt: TGTGCCAGCAGCTTAGCGCCTTGGACTAGCAGTGGGACCCAGTACTTC
d_call: TRBD2
v_call: TRBV7-2
clone_size: medium-sized
j_call: TRBJ2-5

cdr3_aa: CASSDWGPQETQYF
cdr3_nt: TGTGCCAGCAGCGACTGGGGGCCTCAAGAGACCCAGTACTTC
d_call: .
v_call: TRBV2
clone_size: many
j_call: TRBJ2-5

cdr3_aa: CASSARDGSTDTQYF
cdr3_nt: TGTGCCAGCAGTGCCAGGGATGGCTCCACAGATACGCAGTATTTT
d_call: .
v_call: TRBV6-1
clone_size: medium-sized
j_call: TRBJ2-3

cdr3_aa: CASSPGAAQDTQYF
cdr3_nt: TGTGCCAGCAGCCCCGGCGCAGCGCAAGATACGCAGTATTTT
d_call: .
v_call: TRBV5-5
clone_size: .
j_call: TRBJ2-3

cdr3_aa: CASSPRGVYRSNEQFF
cdr3_nt: TGTGCCAGCAGTCCACGAGGGGTTTACAGGTCCAATGAGCAGTTCTTC
d_call: .
v_call: TRBV12-3/TRBV12-4
clone_size: medium-sized
j_call: TRBJ2-1

cdr3_aa: CASSWTVNTEAFF
cdr3_nt: TGTGCCAGCAGCTGGACGGTGAACACTGAAGCTTTCTTT
d_call: .
v_call: TRBV7-2
clone_size: many
j_call: TRBJ1-1

cdr3_aa: CASSHAGMGTVAYEQYF
cdr3_nt: TGCGCCAGCAGCCACGCCGGAATGGGGACAGTTGCCTACGAGCAGTACTTC
d_call: TRBD1
v_call: TRBV4-3
clone_size: many
j_call: TRBJ2-7

cdr3_aa: CASSREVSTDTQYF
cdr3_nt: TGTGCCAGCAGTCGTGAGGTTAGCACAGATACGCAGTATTTT
d_call: .
v_call: TRBV28
clone_size: medium-sized
j_call: TRBJ2-3

cdr3_aa: CASSPSTVKIYGYTF
cdr3_nt: TGTGCCAGCAGTCCATCAACGGTGAAGATCTATGGCTACACCTTC
d_call: .
v_call: TRBV28
clone_size: many
j_call: TRBJ1-2

cdr3_aa: CASGNRGQYF
cdr3_nt: TGTGCCAGCGGGAACAGGGGGCAGTACTTC
d_call: TRBD1
v_call: TRBV28
clone_size: few
j_call: TRBJ2-7

cdr3_aa: CASSLAPGEEETQYF
cdr3_nt: TGTGCCAGCAGCTTAGCTCCCGGAGAGGAAGAGACCCAGTACTTC
d_call: .
v_call: TRBV11-2
clone_size: .
j_call: TRBJ2-5

cdr3_aa: CASSFSGRPDTQYF
cdr3_nt: TGTGCCAGCAGCTTTAGTGGGCGACCAGATACGCAGTATTTT
d_call: .
v_call: TRBV5-6
clone_size: many
j_call: TRBJ2-3

cdr3_aa: CSARMGQGAYEQYF
cdr3_nt: TGCAGTGCTAGGATGGGACAGGGGGCCTACGAGCAGTACTTC
d_call: TRBD1
v_call: TRBV20-1
clone_size: many
j_call: TRBJ2-7

cdr3_aa: CASKSIGTTDGYTF
cdr3_nt: TGTGCCAGCAAAAGCATTGGGACAACGGATGGCTACACCTTC
d_call: .
v_call: TRBV6-5
clone_size: medium-sized
j_call: TRBJ1-2

cdr3_aa: CASSPQGFNEKLFF
cdr3_nt: TGTGCCAGCAGCCCGCAAGGCTTTAATGAAAAACTGTTTTTT
d_call: .
v_call: TRBV16
clone_size: medium-sized
j_call: TRBJ1-4

cdr3_aa: CASSVGQGNSPLHF
cdr3_nt: TGTGCCAGCAGCGTAGGACAGGGGAATTCACCCCTCCACTTT
d_call: TRBD1
v_call: TRBV9
clone_size: few
j_call: TRBJ1-6

cdr3_aa: CASSPGPGYSYNSPLHF
cdr3_nt: TGTGCCAGCAGTCCGGGACCGGGATATAGCTATAATTCACCCCTCCACTTT
d_call: .
v_call: TRBV28
clone_size: few
j_call: TRBJ1-6

cdr3_aa: CASTLGSLGGETQYF
cdr3_nt: TGCGCCAGCACCCTCGGGTCCCTGGGGGGAGAGACCCAGTACTTC
d_call: .
v_call: TRBV5-1
clone_size: many
j_call: TRBJ2-5

cdr3_aa: CASSQNYEQYF
cdr3_nt: TGTGCCAGCAGCCAGAACTACGAGCAGTACTTC
d_call: .
v_call: TRBV4-2
clone_size: many
j_call: TRBJ2-7

cdr3_aa: CSVGIAGGGDTQYF
cdr3_nt: TGCAGCGTTGGTATCGCGGGAGGTGGTGATACGCAGTATTTT
d_call: TRBD2
v_call: TRBV29-1
clone_size: medium-sized
j_call: TRBJ2-3

cdr3_aa: CASSGLISGTEAFF
cdr3_nt: TGTGCCAGCAGTGGCCTGATCTCTGGCACTGAAGCTTTCTTT
d_call: .
v_call: TRBV2
clone_size: medium-sized
j_call: TRBJ1-1

cdr3_aa: CASSPPLLDRVSTDTQYF
cdr3_nt: TGTGCCAGCTCACCTCCGCTCCTGGACAGGGTCAGCACAGATACGCAGTATTTT
d_call: TRBD1
v_call: TRBV18
clone_size: many
j_call: TRBJ2-3

cdr3_aa: CSARDLDTTDTQYF
cdr3_nt: TGCAGTGCTAGAGATTTGGACACCACAGATACGCAGTATTTT
d_call: .
v_call: TRBV20-1
clone_size: many
j_call: TRBJ2-3

cdr3_aa: CASSLDWTGIYGYTF
cdr3_nt: TGTGCCAGCAGCTTAGATTGGACAGGGATCTATGGCTACACCTTC
d_call: TRBD1
v_call: TRBV7-2
clone_size: medium-sized
j_call: TRBJ1-2